This T cell receptor beta chain was sequenced for a study of T cells expressing NK-cell markers. Findings of the study overall: Among CD8+ T cells from five or six donors, dominant NKG2C+ clonotypes accounted for roughly 1.0-7.0%.

TCRdb reprocessed the 5' RACE reads, keeping one entry per CDR3 protein, no DNA. There are about 170,000 distinct CDR3 sequences in the sample, with roughly 21% held by the top ten. Germline CDR1 and CDR2: SGHNT and YYREEE (reference sequence). The CDR3 totals 15 residues. Note on this clonotype: No antigen is known for it.

This sequence was found in a man aged 18-69 years in good health. This rearrangement joins TRBV5-4 to TRBJ2-7; TCRdb proposes TRBD1, but this gene call is untestable without DNA. The sample was blood T cells: a sorted CD56 or NKG2C T cell subset, CD4+ or CD8+ T cells, or bulk PBMC T cells (not recorded which). The CDR3 sequence: CASSEPGQGFHEQYF.